This entry features one TCR beta chain sequence. The target antigen is unknown. Version v3.0 of the immunoSEQ assay was performed at survey level. Using immunoSEQ multiplex PCR, the repertoire was profiled, and TCRdb retains in-frame clones only, with some absent. There are about 20,000 clones in the sample; over 80% occur only once, and around 9.5% lies in the top ten. This entry comes from a study of long-term antiretroviral therapy in people with HIV. General study findings and limits: The range of CDR3 lengths in HIV repertoires proved narrower than that found in controls. ART adherence was not documented, and neither viral resistance nor therapy changes had any data.

Treatment of all HIV participants took place in the United States. Unmatched junction bases numbered 7, after V lost 11 bases and J lost 6 bases. The CDR3 has 13 residues. Germline values: CDR1 LNHNV, CDR2 YYDKDF (reference sequence). This TCR was recovered from a woman aged 40 to 50 with HIV. The rearrangement joins TRBV15 to TRBJ2-1; TRBD1 agrees at 10 bases. The source material was unsorted PBMCs, sampled 1.2 years after starting antiretroviral therapy. The CDR3 protein is CAVRDRGTNEQFF. Written as DNA, the CDR3 is TGTGCCGTCCGGGACAGGGGAACCAATGAGCAGTTCTTC.